Below are 2 T cell receptor beta chains sequenced from a single sample in a study of blood T cell repertoires in COVID-19. This table comes from immunoSEQ multiplex PCR, and its TCRdb copy is limited to in-frame clones, with some not included. The table has about 130,000 clones, around 86% seen once. Input material: peripheral blood. The receptors were gathered from an elderly man with active or convalescent COVID-19.

The V gene is TRBV27, the J gene TRBJ2-1, with 9 bases lining up with TRBD1. V was clipped by 4 bases and J by 15 bases; unmatched bases: 13. This CDR3 comprises 14 residues. Germline CDR1 and CDR2: MNHEY and SMNVEV (reference sequence). Here the CDR3 reads CASSSPGQGSRGFF. CDR3 nucleotides: TGTGCCAGCAGTTCCCCGGGACAGGGTTCGAGGGGGTTCTTC.

The V and J genes are TRBV7-9 and TRBJ1-1, with 7 positions matching TRBD1. After removal of 7 bases from V and 3 bases from J, the junction contained 5 bases not matched to a gene. The CDR3 extends over 13 amino acids. CDR1 is SEHNR, CDR2 FQNEAQ, per germline (reference sequence). CDR3 sequence reads: CASTRTGDTEAFF. The CDR3 DNA sequence: TGTGCCAGCACAAGAACAGGGGACACTGAAGCTTTCTTT.